This T cell receptor (beta chain) was profiled in a study of T cell responses to AZD1222 COVID-19 vaccine. Findings and limits, study-wide: Among spike-specific TCRs, nearly half reportedly target unmutated variant regions.

On this clone itself: Antigen: not known.

The assay was immunoSEQ multiplex PCR, and TCRdb's table has in-frame clones only and misses some. The sample carries some 190,000 clones, almost 95% recorded once. This receptor was obtained from an adult in good health. The source material was peripheral blood, sampled on day 0 of AZD1222 vaccination.

The CDR3 DNA reads as TGTGCCAGCTCAGCAACGGGTCCCCCGGCAGATACGCAGTATTTT. Its protein product is CASSATGPPADTQYF. The chain links TRBV18 to TRBJ2-3, with D unresolved. The CDR3 covers 15 residues. CDR1 and CDR2 from the germline V gene are KGHSH and LQKENI. V was cut by 5 bases and J by 4 bases, with 16 bases left in between.